A single TCR beta chain is shown here with its context. This CDR3 has 15 amino acids. J gave up 1 base and V 6 bases, and 6 bases lay outside the gene matches. CDR1 is SNHLY, CDR2 FYNNEI, per germline. This record belongs to a study of shared clonotypes between healthy human individuals. Adult Caucasians living in Nashville, Tennessee made up all of the donors. Sequencing used immunoSEQ multiplex PCR; TCRdb keeps in-frame clones, though not all of them. The sample includes more than 1.2 million clones, around 98.5% of them seen just once. The clonotype comes from a man aged 30 to 39 in good health. Sequencing was performed on naive CD4+ T cells sorted from blood. Sample subset: CD45RA+ positively selected. V usage is TRBV2 and J usage is TRBJ2-5; 9 nucleotides align to TRBD1. The CDR3 loop reads CASSPGTGLQETQYF. The CDR3 DNA is TGTGCCAGCAGCCCCGGGACAGGGCTCCAAGAGACCCAGTACTTC.